These 15 T cell receptor beta chains share one sample of origin, sequenced in a study of cytomegalovirus exposure and HLA in healthy donors. Primers included in the PCR were 60 Vbeta and 13 Jbeta primers. Measured with immunoSEQ multiplex PCR; TCRdb has only the in-frame clones, and not every one. The repertoire includes 150,000 to 200,000 clones, 65% to 85% of them detected once, and 5% to 6% sits in the top ten. The sample taken for sequencing was PBMCs. The receptor set was obtained from a woman aged 25 to 39 in good health and CMV-seropositive.

CDR3 nucleotide sequence: TGTGCCAGCAGCCCGACAGGGATCGGGTACTATGGCTACACCTTC. This sequence encodes CASSPTGIGYYGYTF. The rearrangement links TRBV25-1 to TRBJ1-2; 7 bases fit TRBD1. The germline V gene encodes CDR1 MGHDK and CDR2 SYGVNS. The CDR3 runs to 15 residues. V lost 6 bases to trimming and J lost 3 bases; unmatched junction nucleotides: 10.

In the case of this clone: At one end, the junction sequence differs from germline, possibly due to a read error. Within the sample, other DNA sequences also encode this same CDR3. The chain uses TRBV14 and TRBJ1-5, with 10 bases lining up with TRBD1. CDR1 SGHDN and CDR2 FVKESK come from the germline V gene. This CDR3 has 19 residues. The CDR3 reads CASSQDRGGTGVSNQPQHF. The CDR3 coding sequence is TGTGCCAGCAGCCAAGATCGTGGGGGGACAGGGGTTAGCAATCAGCCTCAGCATTTT.

This chain uses TRBV6-5 with TRBJ2-7; 8 bases fit TRBD2. The CDR3 totals 14 residues. Losses at the gene ends were 7 bases for V and 6 bases for J; bases not matched to a gene: 11. Germline V CDR1 and CDR2: MNHEY, SVGAGI. The CDR3 spells CASTTILAGGEQYF. In nucleotides, the CDR3 is TGTGCCAGCACCACGATCCTGGCGGGAGGCGAGCAGTACTTC.

V gene TRBV10-3 combines with J gene TRBJ2-1, with TRBD2 as a possible D gene (5 bases). Germline-derived CDR1 and CDR2 are ENHRY and SYGVKD. The CDR3 is 13 residues long. V lost 9 bases and J lost 5, with 14 bases in between. The CDR3 DNA reads as TGTGCCATGAGCCCGGACGGGGACAATGAGCAGTTCTTC. Residues: CAMSPDGDNEQFF.

The V and J genes are TRBV7-9 and TRBJ1-4; no clear D gene. The CDR3 contains 16 residues. The V gene's germline CDR1 is SEHNR and CDR2 FQNEAQ (reference sequence). Trimming stripped 5 bases from V and 0 bases from J, with 13 bases between. DNA of the CDR3: TGTGCCAGCAGCCCTGCTAACAGAGCAACTAATGAAAAACTGTTTTTT. Its protein product is CASSPANRATNEKLFF.

This chain links TRBV11-2 with TRBJ2-7; 10 positions agree with TRBD2. Trimming removed 8 bases from V and 2 bases from J; junction bases left unmatched: 9. Germline CDR1 SGHAT, CDR2 FQNNGV. This CDR3 is 15 amino acids long. CDR3 sequence: CASGAGAGGAYEQYF. Written as DNA, the CDR3 is TGTGCCAGCGGCGCTGGAGCGGGGGGGGCCTACGAGCAGTACTTC.

CDR3 sequence: CASSYRESGSYEQYF. The CDR3 DNA sequence: TGTGCCAGCAGTTATAGGGAGAGCGGGAGCTACGAGCAGTACTTC. The rearrangement links TRBV6-5 to TRBJ2-7; 8 bases map to TRBD2. Germline CDR1 and CDR2: MNHEY and SVGAGI. The CDR3 length is 15 residues. V was clipped by 3 bases and J by 3 bases; unmatched bases: 7.

This chain connects TRBV27 to TRBJ1-5; no firm D call. V was trimmed by 3 bases and J by 1 base, leaving 16 bases between them. Germline CDR1 MNHEY, CDR2 SMNVEV (reference sequence). The CDR3 totals 17 residues. For the CDR3, the DNA is TGTGCCAGCAGTTTCCGCCGCCCTTATGAGAGCAATCAGCCCCAGCATTTT. Protein product: CASSFRRPYESNQPQHF.

This chain joins TRBV7-2 and TRBJ1-3; a possible D gene is TRBD1 (5 bases). This CDR3 spans 17 amino acids. The germline V gene encodes CDR1 SGHTA and CDR2 FQGNSA. V lost 4 bases to trimming and J lost 0 bases, with 16 bases between them. CDR3 loop: CASSSQPGGYSGNTIYF. The DNA for the CDR3 is TGTGCCAGCAGCTCTCAACCCGGGGGATACTCTGGAAACACCATATATTTT.

This clone was counted once. This rearrangement joins TRBV10-3 to TRBJ1-1; D is unclear. V gave up 8 bases and J gave up 2 bases, with 15 bases separating them. The CDR3 spans 14 residues. CDR1 is ENHRY, CDR2 SYGVKD, per germline. The CDR3: CAIGDPLSNTEAFF. CDR3 sequence (DNA): TGTGCCATCGGAGACCCTTTATCAAACACTGAAGCTTTCTTT.

The V gene is TRBV29-1, the J gene TRBJ1-1; D is uncertain. Trimming removed 1 base at V and 2 bases at J, with 8 bases between. Germline values: CDR1 SQVTM, CDR2 ANQGSEA. The CDR3 is 13 residues long. In nucleotides, the CDR3 is TGCAGCGTTGAAGGACACCTAAACACTGAAGCTTTCTTT. It specifies CSVEGHLNTEAFF.

The chain joins TRBV2 to TRBJ1-5; 8 bases fit TRBD1. The J segment lost 3 bases and the V segment lost 8 bases, leaving 3 bases of the junction unmatched. This CDR3 is 13 amino acids long. Per germline, CDR1 SNHLY and CDR2 FYNNEI. This chain's CDR3 is CASRQGINQPQHF. For the CDR3, the DNA is TGTGCCAGCCGACAGGGGATCAATCAGCCCCAGCATTTT. Combining the CDR3 with reference TRBV2 and TRBJ1-5 gives the whole variable domain EPEVTQTPSHQVTQMGQEVILRCVPISNHLYFYWYRQILGQKVEFLVSFYNNEISEKSEIFDDQFSVERPDGSNFTLKIRSTKLEDSAMYFCASRQGINQPQHFGDGTRLSIL.

The genes are TRBV6-5 and TRBJ2-5; TRBD2 aligns across 8 bases. This CDR3 spans 15 amino acids. Germline CDR1 reads MNHEY; CDR2 reads SVGAGI. After removal of 8 bases from V and 4 bases from J, the junction contained 12 bases not matched to a gene. CDR3 protein: CASHPAGGAGETQYF. CDR3 coding DNA: TGTGCCAGCCACCCCGCCGGGGGGGCCGGAGAGACCCAGTACTTC.

The chain joins TRBV5-1 to TRBJ1-2, with 10 bases matching TRBD1. CDR3 size: 14 residues. Losses at the gene ends were 2 bases for V and 5 bases for J; bases not matched to a gene: 3. Germline V CDR1 and CDR2: SGHRS, YFSETQ. CDR3 in amino acids: CASSFGQGGYGYTF. The CDR3 DNA reads as TGCGCCAGCAGCTTTGGACAGGGGGGATATGGCTACACCTTC.

This clone was counted between two and nine times. No DNA is shown, since the ends of the CDR3 on it are uncertain; the CDR3 is the one TCRdb lists. This rearrangement joins TRBV11-2 to TRBJ1-2; TRBD1 was called by the table and not checked on the DNA. The length of the CDR3 is 12 amino acids, counting both ends. Germline V gene sequence: CDR1 SGHAT, CDR2 FQNNGV. The CDR3 is CASSFGTGTAPF.